The 19 T cell receptor beta chains given below trace back to one sample, sequenced in a study of cytomegalovirus exposure and HLA in healthy donors listed by TCRdb under 2017. Library prep was done by the immunoSEQ multiplex PCR assay. TCRdb took this table from immuneACCESS and kept in-frame rearrangements with V and J called. Such tables lack part of the clones; where checked against another copy, unresolved V genes explain under half of the gap, and the rest is unexplained. This sample gives 90,000 to 150,000 clones in total; around nine tenths of them show up just once. The ten most abundant clones make up roughly 6.3% of the sample. Sequenced: PBMCs. The origin of the receptors is a woman between 18 and 30 years old in good health and CMV-seropositive.

The genes are TRBV4-2 and TRBJ2-3, with 8 bases fitting TRBD1. Per germline, CDR1 LGHNA and CDR2 YNFKEQ. With V trimmed by 1 base and J by 2 bases, 2 bases remained unmatched. CDR3 length: 15 amino acids. The CDR3 reads CASSQAQGDTDTQYF. CDR3 in DNA: TGTGCCAGCAGCCAAGCACAGGGGGACACAGATACGCAGTATTTT.

The rearrangement uses TRBV27 and TRBJ2-3; unclear D gene. Germline values: CDR1 MNHEY, CDR2 SMNVEV (reference sequence). V lost 5 bases and J lost 0, with 12 bases in between. The CDR3 sequence is 15 residues long. In nucleotides, the CDR3 is TGTGCCAGCAGTCTTTTAGACTCTAGCACAGATACGCAGTATTTT. It specifies CASSLLDSSTDTQYF.

CDR3 bases: TGTGCCAGCAGTAAAACTCAGGGAAGGACTTTCTTT. Its translation: CASSKTQGRTFF. V usage is TRBV7-2 and J usage is TRBJ1-1; possible D gene TRBD1, 5 bases. The germline V gene encodes CDR1 SGHTA and CDR2 FQGNSA. The V end was cut by 6 bases, the J end by 12 bases, with 17 bases between. The CDR3 loop spans 12 amino acids.

This sequence joins TRBV2 and TRBJ2-3, with 8 positions matching TRBD2. V lost 8 bases to trimming and J lost 5 bases; unmatched junction nucleotides: 12. This CDR3 region has 15 residues. CDR1 is SNHLY, CDR2 FYNNEI, per germline. Written as DNA, the CDR3 is TGTGCCAGCGGGATAGCGGGGTCCCGGGGAGATACGCAGTATTTT. It yields the protein CASGIAGSRGDTQYF. Drawing the rest from reference TRBV2 and TRBJ2-3, the complete variable domain is EPEVTQTPSHQVTQMGQEVILRCVPISNHLYFYWYRQILGQKVEFLVSFYNNEISEKSEIFDDQFSVERPDGSNFTLKIRSTKLEDSAMYFCASGIAGSRGDTQYFGPGTRLTVL.

The V call is TRBV15, the J call TRBJ2-4, with 8 bases identical to TRBD1. The V gene end was trimmed by 2 bases and the J gene end by 7 bases; junction bases not matched to a gene: 7. The V gene's germline CDR1 is LNHNV and CDR2 YYDKDF (reference sequence). The CDR3 extends over 15 amino acids. The CDR3: CATSRNGQGGNIQYF. The CDR3 coding sequence is TGTGCCACCAGCAGAAATGGACAGGGTGGGAACATTCAGTACTTC.

The chain joins TRBV4-2 to TRBJ1-2, with 7 bases fitting TRBD1. The CDR3 totals 14 residues. Germline trimming cut 2 bases from V and 8 bases from J; bases unmatched to any gene: 8. Germline CDR1 reads LGHNA; CDR2 reads YNFKEQ. The CDR3 region has the DNA TGTGCCAGCAGCCAATCGAACAGGGGTCTAGGCTACACCTTC. Amino acid sequence: CASSQSNRGLGYTF.

The chain employs TRBV10-3 and TRBJ2-3, with TRBD2 matching 9 bases. Trimming removed 3 bases from V and 8 bases from J; junction bases left unmatched: 12. Germline-derived CDR1 and CDR2 are ENHRY and SYGVKD. The CDR3 length is 16 residues. The CDR3 spells CAISERSGGGEGTQYF. CDR3 in DNA: TGTGCCATCAGTGAACGTTCAGGCGGGGGGGAAGGTACGCAGTATTTT.

This chain connects TRBV30 to TRBJ2-2; 8 nucleotides align to TRBD2. The CDR3 consists of 15 residues. Germline V CDR1 and CDR2: GTSNPN, SVGIG (reference sequence). Losses at the gene ends were 1 base for V and 4 bases for J; bases not matched to a gene: 5. The CDR3 DNA sequence: TGTGCCTGGAGTGGGGGGACTAGGGGCACCGGGGAGCTGTTTTTT. Its protein product is CAWSGGTRGTGELFF.

The V gene is TRBV19, the J gene TRBJ2-2; the D gene is possibly TRBD2 (5 bases). Trimming pared 4 bases from V and 8 bases from J, leaving 11 bases between. CDR1 LNHDA and CDR2 SQIVND come from the germline V gene (reference sequence). This CDR3 region has 13 residues. The CDR3 here is CASSRTHEGELFF. The CDR3 DNA is TGTGCCAGTAGTAGGACTCATGAGGGGGAGCTGTTTTTT.

J is TRBJ2-3 and V is TRBV12-5, with TRBD2 identical over 9 bases. The CDR3 has 13 residues. The trim removed 5 bases at V and 8 bases at J, leaving 5 bases unmatched. Looked up from germline, CDR1 is LGHNT and CDR2 is FRNRAP. CDR3 nucleotides: TGTGCTAGTGGTCCCAGAGCGGGGGGTACGCAGTATTTT. Translated: CASGPRAGGTQYF.

The chain employs TRBV4-1 and TRBJ2-7, with a weak D call TRBD1 (6 bases). Germline lookup yields CDR1 MGHRA and CDR2 YSYEKL. The CDR3 spans 16 residues. Trimming stripped 0 bases from V and 4 bases from J, with 16 bases between. The CDR3 sequence is CASSQDLGAQRYEQYF. CDR3 sequence (DNA): TGCGCCAGCAGCCAAGATCTGGGGGCACAGCGGTACGAGCAGTACTTC.

The chain employs TRBV2 and TRBJ2-1; the match to TRBD2 covers 11 bases. The V gene end was trimmed by 8 bases and the J gene end by 4 bases; junction bases not matched to a gene: 10. Germline CDR1 and CDR2: SNHLY and FYNNEI. The length of the CDR3 is 16 residues. This CDR3 is CASYSSGRAAYNEQFF. The CDR3 DNA reads as TGTGCCAGCTATAGTAGCGGGAGGGCGGCATACAATGAGCAGTTCTTC.

The chain combines TRBV15 with TRBJ2-5; perhaps TRBD1 as D (5 bases). From germline, CDR1 is LNHNV and CDR2 YYDKDF (reference sequence). The CDR3 has 14 residues. Trimming stripped 6 bases from V and 5 bases from J, with 16 bases between. The CDR3: CATSPRVGHETQYF. As DNA, the CDR3 is TGTGCCACCAGTCCCAGGGTCGGTCATGAGACCCAGTACTTC.

This clone has a single count. V and J are TRBV11-3 and TRBJ2-2; a possible D gene is TRBD1 (6 bases). The CDR3 extends over 14 amino acids. The V gene's germline CDR1 is SGHNT and CDR2 YENEEA. V was shortened by 5 bases and J by 8 bases, with 15 bases between the two germline ends. The CDR3 nucleotides read TGTGCCAGCAGCCCCCAGACAGGATCAGGGGAGCTGTTTTTT. Its translation: CASSPQTGSGELFF.

The chain employs TRBV28 and TRBJ2-7; tentatively, D is TRBD2 (6 bases). The germline V gene has CDR1 MDHEN and CDR2 SYDVKM. This CDR3 is 14 amino acids long. V dropped 7 bases and J dropped 3 bases, with 16 bases sitting between them. CDR3 coding DNA: TGTGCCAGCATGGGGAGTCTAGCGAACTACGAGCAGTACTTC. Amino acid sequence: CASMGSLANYEQYF.

The rearrangement links TRBV11-2 to TRBJ2-4; 8 bases map to TRBD1. The J segment lost 2 bases and the V segment lost 5 bases, leaving 5 bases of the junction unmatched. This CDR3 is built from 15 residues. Germline-derived CDR1 and CDR2 are SGHAT and FQNNGV. Here the CDR3 DNA reads TGTGCCAGCAGCCTTTGGACAGGGACCAAAAACATTCAGTACTTC. Protein: CASSLWTGTKNIQYF.

V usage is TRBV4-1 and J usage is TRBJ2-2, with 13 bases matching TRBD2. CDR3 length equals 17 residues. Germline V CDR1 and CDR2: MGHRA, YSYEKL. V shed 6 bases, J shed 6 bases, and the junction held 10 bases outside the gene matches. CDR3 residues: CASSPGTSGGAAGELFF. Here the CDR3 DNA reads TGCGCCAGCAGTCCAGGAACTAGCGGGGGGGCGGCCGGGGAGCTGTTTTTT.

The chain carries TRBV5-1 and TRBJ2-7; 7 nucleotides line up with TRBD1. J was trimmed by 5 bases and V by 0 bases; bases with no gene match: 14. The CDR3 contains 17 residues. Germline lookup yields CDR1 SGHRS and CDR2 YFSETQ. The CDR3 spells CASSLGGRQGIPHEQYF. The CDR3 DNA sequence: TGCGCCAGCAGCTTGGGGGGCCGACAGGGAATCCCCCACGAGCAGTACTTC. The variable domain in full, with the rest retrieved from reference TRBV5-1 and TRBJ2-7, is KAGVTQTPRYLIKTRGQQVTLSCSPISGHRSVSWYQQTPGQGLQFLFEYFSETQRNKGNFPGRFSGRQFSNSRSEMNVSTLELGDSALYLCASSLGGRQGIPHEQYFGPGTRLTVT.

This clone was recorded only once. The chain combines TRBV5-4 with TRBJ1-2, with D possibly TRBD1 on 5 matching bases. The CDR3 is 14 residues long. Trimming removed 1 base at V and 6 bases at J, with 13 bases between. Per germline, CDR1 SGHNT and CDR2 YYREEE (reference sequence). CDR3 in amino acids: CASSLPGGWNGYTF. CDR3 coding DNA: TGTGCCAGCAGCTTGCCCGGGGGTTGGAATGGCTACACCTTC.